This T cell receptor beta chain came from a study of OX40 agonist ivuxolimab in advanced cancers. General study results and limits: Clonal expansion from baseline to week 6 occurred in both CD4+ and CD8+ T cells.

Concerning this clone itself: The antigen is not known.

Germline V lookup: CDR1 SEHNR, CDR2 FQNEAQ (reference sequence). The CDR3 consists of 14 residues. V was pared by 5 bases and J by 5 bases, with 16 bases between. TCRdb's table, derived via immunoSEQ multiplex PCR, lists solely in-frame clones and lacks some. The data show about 82,000 clones, with around 83% seen just once and 6% to 8% held by the top ten. The sequencing used CD4+ or CD8+ T cells sorted from blood, collected in a trial of the OX40 agonist ivuxolimab. The gene calls are TRBV7-9 and TRBJ2-7, with D possibly TRBD1 on 6 matching bases. The TCR sequence derives from an adult with an advanced solid tumor such as melanoma, head and neck, liver or kidney cancer. The DNA for the CDR3 is TGTGCCAGCAGCCCCCGAGGGGACAAGGACGAGCAGTACTTC. It codes for CASSPRGDKDEQYF.